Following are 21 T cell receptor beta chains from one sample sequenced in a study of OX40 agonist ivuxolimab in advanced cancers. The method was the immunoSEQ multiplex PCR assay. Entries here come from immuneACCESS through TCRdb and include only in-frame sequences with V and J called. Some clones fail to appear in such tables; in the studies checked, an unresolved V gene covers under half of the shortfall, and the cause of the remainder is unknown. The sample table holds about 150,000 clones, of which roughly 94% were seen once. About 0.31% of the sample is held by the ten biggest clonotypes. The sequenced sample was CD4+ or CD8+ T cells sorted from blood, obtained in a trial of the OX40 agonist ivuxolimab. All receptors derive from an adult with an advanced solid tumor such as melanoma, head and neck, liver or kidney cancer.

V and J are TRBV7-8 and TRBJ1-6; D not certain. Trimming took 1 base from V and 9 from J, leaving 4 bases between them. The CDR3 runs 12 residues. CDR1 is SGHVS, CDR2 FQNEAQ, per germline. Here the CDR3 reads CASSLVSSPLHF. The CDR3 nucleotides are TGTGCCAGCAGCTTAGTCAGTTCACCCCTCCACTTT. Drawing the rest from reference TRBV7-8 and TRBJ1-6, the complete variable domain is GAGVSQSPRYKVAKRGQDVALRCDPISGHVSLFWYQQALGQGPEFLTYFQNEAQLDKSGLPSDRFFAERPEGSVSTLKIQRTQQEDSAVYLCASSLVSSPLHFGNGTRLTVT.

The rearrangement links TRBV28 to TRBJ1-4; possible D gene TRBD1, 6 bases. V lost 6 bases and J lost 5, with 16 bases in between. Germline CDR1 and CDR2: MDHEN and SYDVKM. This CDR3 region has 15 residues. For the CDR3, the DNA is TGTGCCAGCAGACTGGGGGCGGCCCTCAATGAAAAACTGTTTTTT. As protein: CASRLGAALNEKLFF.

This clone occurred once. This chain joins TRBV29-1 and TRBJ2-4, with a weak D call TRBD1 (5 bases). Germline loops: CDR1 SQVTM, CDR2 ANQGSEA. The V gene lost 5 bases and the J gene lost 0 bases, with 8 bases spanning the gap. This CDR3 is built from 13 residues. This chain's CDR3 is CSVPGLAKNIQYF. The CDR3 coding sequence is TGCAGCGTTCCAGGGTTAGCCAAAAACATTCAGTACTTC.

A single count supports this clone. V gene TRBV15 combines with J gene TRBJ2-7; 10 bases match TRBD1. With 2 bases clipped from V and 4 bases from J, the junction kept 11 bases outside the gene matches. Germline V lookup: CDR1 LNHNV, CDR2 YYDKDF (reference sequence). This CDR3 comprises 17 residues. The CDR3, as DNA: TGTGCCACCAGCAGACCCTCCGGGACAGGGGCGGAATACGAGCAGTACTTC. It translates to CATSRPSGTGAEYEQYF. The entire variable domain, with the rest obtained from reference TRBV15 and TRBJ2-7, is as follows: DAMVIQNPRYQVTQFGKPVTLSCSQTLNHNVMYWYQQKSSQAPKLLFHYYDKDFNNEADTPDNFQSRRPNTSFCFLDIRSPGLGDTAMYLCATSRPSGTGAEYEQYFGPGTRLTVT.

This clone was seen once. DNA of the CDR3: TGCGCCAGCAGCCAAAGGGGACAGGGGAGAGATGAGCAGTTCTTC. This translates into CASSQRGQGRDEQFF. This sequence joins TRBV4-3 and TRBJ2-1, with TRBD1 identical over 10 bases. The CDR3 is made up of 15 amino acids. Germline values: CDR1 LGHNA, CDR2 YSLEER. The ends lost 2 bases at V and 8 bases at J; junction bases unmatched: 6.

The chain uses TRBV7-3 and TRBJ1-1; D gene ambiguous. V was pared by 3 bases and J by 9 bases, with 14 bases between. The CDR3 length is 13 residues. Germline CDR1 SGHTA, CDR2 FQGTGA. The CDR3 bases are TGTGCCAGCAGCTTCGGTGTGGAGAGCCAAGCTTTCTTT. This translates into CASSFGVESQAFF.

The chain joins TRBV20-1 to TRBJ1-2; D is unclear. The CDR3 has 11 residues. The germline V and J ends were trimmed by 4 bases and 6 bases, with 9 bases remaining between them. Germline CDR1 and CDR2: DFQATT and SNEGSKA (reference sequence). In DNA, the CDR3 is TGCAGTGCTAAACCTCAGCATGGCTACACCTTC. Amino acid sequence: CSAKPQHGYTF.

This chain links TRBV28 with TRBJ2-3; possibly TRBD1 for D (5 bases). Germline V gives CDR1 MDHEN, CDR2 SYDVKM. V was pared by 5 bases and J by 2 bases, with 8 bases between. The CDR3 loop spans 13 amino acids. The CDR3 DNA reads TGTGCCAGCAGTGTTGGGGCCACAGATACGCAGTATTTT. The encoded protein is CASSVGATDTQYF.

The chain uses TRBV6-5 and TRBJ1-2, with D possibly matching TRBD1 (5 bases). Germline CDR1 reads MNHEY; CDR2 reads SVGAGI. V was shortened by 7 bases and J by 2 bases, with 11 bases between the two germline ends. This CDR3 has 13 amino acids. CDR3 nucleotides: TGTGCCAGCACCCCAGGGCAGAACTATGGCTACACCTTC. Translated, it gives CASTPGQNYGYTF.

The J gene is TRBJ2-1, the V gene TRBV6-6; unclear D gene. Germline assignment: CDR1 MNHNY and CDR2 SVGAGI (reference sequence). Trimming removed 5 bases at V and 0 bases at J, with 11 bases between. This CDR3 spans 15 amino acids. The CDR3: CASSQDLSSYNEQFF. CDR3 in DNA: TGTGCCAGCAGTCAAGACTTAAGCTCCTACAATGAGCAGTTCTTC.

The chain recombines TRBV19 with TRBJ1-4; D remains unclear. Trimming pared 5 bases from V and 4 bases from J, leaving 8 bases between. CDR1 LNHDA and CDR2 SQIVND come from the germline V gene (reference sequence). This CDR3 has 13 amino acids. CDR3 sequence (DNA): TGTGCCAGTAGTCCTCGCAATAATGAAAAACTGTTTTTT. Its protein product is CASSPRNNEKLFF.

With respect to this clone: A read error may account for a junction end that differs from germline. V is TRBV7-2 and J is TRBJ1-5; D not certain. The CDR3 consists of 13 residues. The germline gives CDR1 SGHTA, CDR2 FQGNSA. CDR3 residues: CVSSSQYYQPQHF. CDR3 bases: TGTGTCAGCTCAAGCCAATATTATCAGCCCCAGCATTTT. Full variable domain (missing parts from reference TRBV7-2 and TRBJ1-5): GAGVSQSPSNKVTEKGKDVELRCDPISGHTALYWYRQSLGQGLEFLIYFQGNSAPDKSGLPSDRFSAERTGGSVSTLTIQRTQQEDSAVYLCVSSSQYYQPQHFGDGTRLSIL.

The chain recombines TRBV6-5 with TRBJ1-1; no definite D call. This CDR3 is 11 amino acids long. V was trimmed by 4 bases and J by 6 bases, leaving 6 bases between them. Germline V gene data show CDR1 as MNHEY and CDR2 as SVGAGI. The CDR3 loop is CASSSGPEAFF. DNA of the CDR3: TGTGCCAGCAGTTCGGGCCCTGAAGCTTTCTTT.

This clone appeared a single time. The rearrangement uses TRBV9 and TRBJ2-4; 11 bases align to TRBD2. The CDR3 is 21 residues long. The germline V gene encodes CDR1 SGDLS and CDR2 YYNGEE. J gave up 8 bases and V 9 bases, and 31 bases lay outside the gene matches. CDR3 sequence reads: CATPRGGPYSGRADCRDIQYF. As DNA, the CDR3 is TGTGCCACCCCCAGGGGGGGCCCCTATAGCGGGAGGGCCGATTGTAGGGACATTCAGTACTTC.

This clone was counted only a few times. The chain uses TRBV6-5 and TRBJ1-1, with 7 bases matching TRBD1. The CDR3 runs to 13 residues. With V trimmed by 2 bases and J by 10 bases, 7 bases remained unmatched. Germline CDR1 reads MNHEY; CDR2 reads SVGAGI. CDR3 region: CASSYRRGGAAFF. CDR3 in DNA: TGTGCCAGCAGTTACCGACGAGGGGGCGCAGCTTTCTTT.

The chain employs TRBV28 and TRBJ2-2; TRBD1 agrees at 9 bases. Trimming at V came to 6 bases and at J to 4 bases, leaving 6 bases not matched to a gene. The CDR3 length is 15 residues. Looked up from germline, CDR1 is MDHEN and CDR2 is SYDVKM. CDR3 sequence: CASRETGGSTGELFF. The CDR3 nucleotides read TGTGCCAGCAGGGAGACAGGGGGTTCCACCGGGGAGCTGTTTTTT.

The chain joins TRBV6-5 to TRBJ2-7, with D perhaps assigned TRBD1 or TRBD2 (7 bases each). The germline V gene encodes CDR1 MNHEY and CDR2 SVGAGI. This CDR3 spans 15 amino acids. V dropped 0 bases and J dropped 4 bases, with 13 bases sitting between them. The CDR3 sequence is CASSYSTGRVYEQYF. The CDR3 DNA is TGTGCCAGCAGTTACTCGACAGGGAGGGTGTACGAGCAGTACTTC.

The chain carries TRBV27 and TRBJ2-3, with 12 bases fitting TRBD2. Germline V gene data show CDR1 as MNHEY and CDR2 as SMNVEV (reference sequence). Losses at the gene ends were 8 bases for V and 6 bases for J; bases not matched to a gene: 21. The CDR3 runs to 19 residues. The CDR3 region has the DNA TGTGCCAGCTATAGGCGGGTGGGTGTAACTAGCGGGGGGATCGATACGCAGTATTTT. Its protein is CASYRRVGVTSGGIDTQYF.

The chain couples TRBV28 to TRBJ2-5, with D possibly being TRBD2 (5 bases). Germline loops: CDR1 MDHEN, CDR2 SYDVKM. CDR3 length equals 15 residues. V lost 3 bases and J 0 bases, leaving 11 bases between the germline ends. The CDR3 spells CASSLRATYQETQYF. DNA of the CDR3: TGTGCCAGCAGTTTGCGGGCTACGTACCAAGAGACCCAGTACTTC.

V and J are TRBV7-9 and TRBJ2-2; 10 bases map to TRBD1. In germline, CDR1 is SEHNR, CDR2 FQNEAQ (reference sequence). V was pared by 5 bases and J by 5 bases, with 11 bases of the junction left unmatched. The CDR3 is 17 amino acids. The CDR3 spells CASSPVRQGARTGELFF. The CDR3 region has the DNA TGTGCCAGCAGCCCCGTTCGACAGGGGGCGCGGACCGGGGAGCTGTTTTTT.

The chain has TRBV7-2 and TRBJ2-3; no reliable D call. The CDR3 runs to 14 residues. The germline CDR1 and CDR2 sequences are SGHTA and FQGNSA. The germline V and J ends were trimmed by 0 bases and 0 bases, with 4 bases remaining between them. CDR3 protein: CASSLAPSTDTQYF. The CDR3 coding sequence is TGTGCCAGCAGCTTAGCGCCTAGCACAGATACGCAGTATTTT.